Presented here are 30 T cell receptor beta chains from one specimen sequenced in a study of T cell responses to AZD1222 COVID-19 vaccine. The protocol was immunoSEQ multiplex PCR, while the TCRdb copy is restricted to in-frame clones and leaves out a portion. The sample yields under 200,000 clones, roughly 87% seen once. Sequenced material: peripheral blood, taken 28 days after the second AZD1222 dose. The receptor set was obtained from an adult who received the AZD1222 COVID-19 vaccine.

The rearrangement links TRBV4-2 to TRBJ2-3; D is unclear. Germline CDR1 and CDR2: LGHNA and YNFKEQ. Trimming pared 2 bases from V and 3 bases from J, leaving 9 bases between. The CDR3 has 14 residues. CDR3 amino acids: CASSQTIRTDTQYF. The CDR3 DNA reads as TGTGCCAGCAGCCAAACTATAAGGACAGATACGCAGTATTTT.

This chain connects TRBV11-2 to TRBJ2-7; D may be TRBD2 (6 bases). Trimming removed 3 bases from V and 7 bases from J, with 19 bases in between. The CDR3 consists of 15 residues. CDR1 and CDR2 from the germline V gene are SGHAT and FQNNGV. CDR3 DNA: TGTGCCAGCAGCTTGGGAGGAAACCCGGCGGGGGAGCAGTACTTC. Encoded protein: CASSLGGNPAGEQYF.

CDR3 region: CASSTTDGGEAFF. The CDR3 DNA follows: TGTGCCAGCAGTACAACCGACGGAGGTGAAGCTTTCTTT. This chain uses TRBV6-5 with TRBJ1-1, with no clear D. Trimming cost V 5 bases and J 7 bases, with 14 bases left between them. The germline V gene encodes CDR1 MNHEY and CDR2 SVGAGI. The CDR3 is made up of 13 amino acids.

V usage is TRBV19 and J usage is TRBJ1-4, with D unclear. This CDR3 region has 13 residues. Trimming took off 1 base at V and 4 bases at J, with 4 bases between the two ends. The germline V gene encodes CDR1 LNHDA and CDR2 SQIVND (reference sequence). CDR3 coding DNA: TGTGCCAGTAGTATAGCCCTTAATGAAAAACTGTTTTTT. Translated, it gives CASSIALNEKLFF.

This clone has a single count. The chain joins TRBV19 to TRBJ2-5; the D gene is possibly TRBD1 (7 bases). The ends were cut back, 5 bases at V and 5 bases at J, with 18 bases in the middle. This CDR3 spans 15 amino acids. Germline CDR1 LNHDA, CDR2 SQIVND (reference sequence). CDR3 coding DNA: TGTGCCAGTAGTCTCCGGGCAGGGGGGTGGGAGACCCAGTACTTC. Translating gives CASSLRAGGWETQYF.

The J gene is TRBJ2-5, the V gene TRBV4-3; 7 bases align to TRBD1. V shed 3 bases and J 4 bases; nucleotides not matched to a gene: 8. Germline-derived CDR1 and CDR2 are LGHNA and YSLEER. This CDR3 region has 15 residues. The DNA for the CDR3 is TGCGCCAGCAGCCATGCACCCGAGGGGGCAGAGACCCAGTACTTC. This translates into CASSHAPEGAETQYF.

The chain carries TRBV4-1 and TRBJ2-3, with D unclear. V lost 2 bases and J lost 1, with 10 bases in between. Germline V gives CDR1 MGHRA, CDR2 YSYEKL. There are 15 residues in the CDR3. DNA of the CDR3: TGCGCCAGCAGCCAAACCGAACGTGGCACAGATACGCAGTATTTT. The encoded protein is CASSQTERGTDTQYF.

This chain connects TRBV5-4 to TRBJ1-2; weak D call: TRBD1 (6 bases). Per germline, CDR1 SGHNT and CDR2 YYREEE (reference sequence). This CDR3 has 15 residues. The ends were cut back, 2 bases at V and 4 bases at J, with 15 bases in the middle. The DNA of the CDR3 is TGTGCCAGCAGCTTCGCCTCCGGGGGCGGCTATGGCTACACCTTC. Translation: CASSFASGGGYGYTF. The variable domain in full, with the rest retrieved from reference TRBV5-4 and TRBJ1-2, is ETGVTQSPTHLIKTRGQQVTLRCSSQSGHNTVSWYQQALGQGPQFIFQYYREEENGRGNFPPRFSGLQFPNYSSELNVNALELDDSALYLCASSFASGGGYGYTFGSGTRLTVV.

CDR3 sequence reads: CASSLRTRLDEQFF. CDR3 DNA sequence: TGTGCCAGCAGCTTGCGAACTCGGCTGGATGAGCAGTTCTTC. V is TRBV5-8 and J is TRBJ2-1; D is ambiguous. Germline lookup yields CDR1 SGHTS and CDR2 YDEGEE. This CDR3 is 14 amino acids long. Trimming removed 1 base from V and 8 bases from J, with 13 bases in between.

The chain has TRBV7-7 and TRBJ2-7, with unresolved D. V was cut by 7 bases and J by 0 bases, with 13 bases left in between. Germline assignment: CDR1 SSHAT and CDR2 FNYEAQ (reference sequence). The CDR3 has 14 amino acids. In DNA form, the CDR3 reads TGTGCCAGCATCCTTATCCACCTCTCCTACGAGCAGTACTTC. It encodes CASILIHLSYEQYF.

The chain carries TRBV5-1 and TRBJ2-7, with D perhaps TRBD1 (6 bases). The CDR3 spans 15 residues. The ends were cut back, 7 bases at V and 2 bases at J, with 19 bases in the middle. CDR1 and CDR2 (germline): SGHRS, YFSETQ. The CDR3 region is CASRTTTGPTYEQYF. The CDR3 coding sequence is TGCGCCAGCCGCACGACCACAGGGCCCACCTACGAGCAGTACTTC.

V usage is TRBV18 and J usage is TRBJ1-2; TRBD1 matches at 7 bases. J gave up 2 bases and V 5 bases, and 5 bases lay outside the gene matches. The germline V gene has CDR1 KGHSH and CDR2 LQKENI. The CDR3 has 14 amino acids. For the CDR3, the DNA is TGTGCCAGCTCAGCCCGGGACAGCAACTATGGCTACACCTTC. Protein sequence: CASSARDSNYGYTF.

CDR3 residues: CASSPQGQRYEQYF. The CDR3 bases are TGTGCCAGCTCACCACAGGGACAGCGCTACGAGCAGTACTTC. The chain combines TRBV18 with TRBJ2-7; TRBD1 agrees at 7 bases. In germline, CDR1 is KGHSH, CDR2 LQKENI. Trimming cost V 1 base and J 3 bases; bases outside gene matches: 3. The CDR3 is 14 amino acids.

V and J are TRBV7-6 and TRBJ2-1; 13 bases are shared with TRBD2. The CDR3 extends over 18 amino acids. V lost 5 bases to trimming and J lost 8 bases; unmatched junction nucleotides: 15. Germline CDR1 and CDR2: SGHVS and FNYEAQ. The CDR3 DNA reads as TGTGCCAGCAGCGCATTGCCCCAACTAGCGGGGGGGCTTGATGAGCAGTTCTTC. Translated, it gives CASSALPQLAGGLDEQFF.

The V and J genes are TRBV3-1 (or the pseudogene TRBV3-2) and TRBJ2-7; either TRBD1 or TRBD2 may fit D (5 bases each). V was clipped by 5 bases and J by 2 bases, with 10 bases between them. The CDR3 length is 13 residues. Germline lookup yields CDR1 LGHDT and CDR2 YNNKEL (reference sequence). The CDR3 is CASSGDGTYEQYF. The CDR3, as DNA: TGTGCCAGCAGCGGGGACGGAACCTACGAGCAGTACTTC.

The chain links TRBV15 to TRBJ1-1, with D perhaps TRBD1 (6 bases). The CDR3 totals 14 residues. CDR1 is LNHNV, CDR2 YYDKDF, per germline (reference sequence). Trimming pared 5 bases from V and 0 bases from J, leaving 10 bases between. The CDR3 bases are TGTGCCACCAGCGGGGACACTTTGAACACTGAAGCTTTCTTT. This translates into CATSGDTLNTEAFF.

This chain links TRBV6-5 with TRBJ1-3; 7 positions match TRBD1. CDR1 is MNHEY and CDR2 is SVGAGI in the germline V gene. This CDR3 has 15 amino acids. V shed 6 bases and J 6 bases; nucleotides not matched to a gene: 11. The CDR3 sequence is CASSAPDRAPNTIYF. In nucleotides, the CDR3 is TGTGCCAGCAGCGCACCCGACAGGGCGCCAAACACCATATATTTT.

The rearrangement uses TRBV19 and TRBJ1-6; possible D gene TRBD1, 5 bases. V lost 3 bases and J lost 7, with 13 bases in between. The germline V gene has CDR1 LNHDA and CDR2 SQIVND (reference sequence). The CDR3 extends over 15 amino acids. The DNA of the CDR3 is TGTGCCAGTAGTATCTCCGGGACGGCCAATTCACCCCTCCACTTT. Protein sequence: CASSISGTANSPLHF.

This clone was counted only a few times. The chain recombines TRBV12-3 or TRBV12-4 with TRBJ1-1, with 8 positions matching TRBD1. J lost 10 bases, V lost 2 bases, and 6 bases had no gene match. This CDR3 region has 13 residues. The CDR3 DNA sequence: TGTGCCAGCAGTTTAACAGGGGGAGGTCTAGCTTTCTTT. It yields the protein CASSLTGGGLAFF.

V usage is TRBV29-1 and J usage is TRBJ2-3; D unresolved. Trimming cost V 0 bases and J 3 bases, with 10 bases left between them. This CDR3 comprises 14 residues. Germline loops: CDR1 SQVTM, CDR2 ANQGSEA. The CDR3 reads CSVEDRARTDTQYF. Here the CDR3 DNA reads TGCAGCGTTGAAGATAGGGCGAGGACAGATACGCAGTATTTT.

Only one count was recorded for this clone. V is TRBV24-1 and J is TRBJ1-1; 11 bases match TRBD1. J gave up 4 bases and V 7 bases, and 1 base lay outside the gene matches. The CDR3 covers 13 residues. Germline V gene data show CDR1 as KGHDR and CDR2 as SFDVKD. The CDR3 DNA reads as TGTGCCACCAGGGGACAGGGGGGCACTGAAGCTTTCTTT. Protein sequence: CATRGQGGTEAFF.

The chain uses TRBV6-2 or TRBV6-3 and TRBJ2-2, with 12 bases matching TRBD2. This CDR3 contains 18 residues. The V gene end was trimmed by 2 bases and the J gene end by 6 bases; junction bases not matched to a gene: 10. Germline assignment: CDR1 MNHEY and CDR2 SVGEGT. CDR3 coding DNA: TGTGCCAGCAGTTACAGCCCTCTAGCGGGGGGGCCTCCCGGGGAGCTGTTTTTT. It translates to CASSYSPLAGGPPGELFF.

V and J are TRBV7-8 and TRBJ2-7; 9 bases line up with TRBD1. The CDR3 is 16 amino acids. Germline V gene data show CDR1 as SGHVS and CDR2 as FQNEAQ. After removal of 1 base from V and 0 bases from J, the junction contained 4 bases not matched to a gene. The CDR3 protein is CASSLVRTGVSYEQYF. The CDR3 DNA is TGTGCCAGCAGCTTAGTTAGGACAGGGGTCTCCTACGAGCAGTACTTC.

The gene calls are TRBV14 and TRBJ1-1; possibly TRBD1 for D (6 bases). V was trimmed by 3 bases and J by 0 bases, leaving 14 bases between them. Germline V gives CDR1 SGHDN, CDR2 FVKESK. The CDR3 sequence is 16 residues long. The CDR3 protein is CASSQDSTGLNTEAFF. The CDR3 DNA sequence: TGTGCCAGCAGCCAGGACTCTACAGGGCTGAACACTGAAGCTTTCTTT.

V gene TRBV27 combines with J gene TRBJ1-1, with 8 bases identical to TRBD1. With V trimmed by 5 bases and J by 1 base, 3 bases remained unmatched. CDR3 length: 14 residues. Germline CDR1 and CDR2: MNHEY and SMNVEV (reference sequence). The CDR3 region is CASSRTGSNTEAFF. Written as DNA, the CDR3 is TGTGCCAGCAGTCGGACAGGGTCGAACACTGAAGCTTTCTTT.

As to this clone: In the same sample, other DNA sequences code for this CDR3. The chain has TRBV3-1 (or the pseudogene TRBV3-2) and TRBJ1-1; D remains ambiguous. This CDR3 region has 13 residues. V was trimmed by 1 base and J by 1 base, leaving 4 bases between them. CDR1 and CDR2 (germline): LGHDT, YNNKEL (reference sequence). The CDR3: CASSQVSNTEAFF. The CDR3 DNA reads TGTGCCAGCAGCCAAGTCTCGAACACTGAAGCTTTCTTT.

V gene TRBV9 combines with J gene TRBJ1-2; 7 nucleotides match TRBD1. Per germline, CDR1 SGDLS and CDR2 YYNGEE. V was pared by 3 bases and J by 0 bases, with 17 bases of the junction left unmatched. This CDR3 comprises 19 residues. Here the CDR3 reads CASSEPLGTEKSSNYGYTF. The CDR3 bases are TGTGCCAGCAGCGAGCCCCTCGGGACAGAAAAGTCCTCTAACTATGGCTACACCTTC.

This clone was detected only once. The chain has TRBV21-1 and TRBJ2-1; TRBD2 is the table's D call, not checked against the DNA. TRBV21-1 is flagged as a pseudogene. CDR3 length equals 16 residues. The CDR3 loop reads CASSTRGTSGDNEQFF. The CDR3 DNA reads TGTGCCAGCAGCACTCGGGGGACTAGCGGAGACAATGAGCAGTTCTTC.

This rearrangement joins TRBV6-5 to TRBJ2-7, with a possible D match to TRBD2 (5 bases). The CDR3 has 11 amino acids. The germline V gene encodes CDR1 MNHEY and CDR2 SVGAGI. Trimming pared 8 bases from V and 3 bases from J, leaving 8 bases between. CDR3 in DNA: TGTGCCAGCGCCCGGGGCTACGAGCAGTACTTC. Protein: CASARGYEQYF.

The chain couples TRBV4-3 to TRBJ1-4; D unresolved. Germline V gives CDR1 LGHNA, CDR2 YSLEER. CDR3 length equals 14 residues. V lost 7 bases and J 6 bases, leaving 15 bases between the germline ends. The CDR3 protein is CASTDGHGDEKLFF. The CDR3 region has the DNA TGCGCCAGCACGGATGGGCACGGGGATGAAAAACTGTTTTTT.